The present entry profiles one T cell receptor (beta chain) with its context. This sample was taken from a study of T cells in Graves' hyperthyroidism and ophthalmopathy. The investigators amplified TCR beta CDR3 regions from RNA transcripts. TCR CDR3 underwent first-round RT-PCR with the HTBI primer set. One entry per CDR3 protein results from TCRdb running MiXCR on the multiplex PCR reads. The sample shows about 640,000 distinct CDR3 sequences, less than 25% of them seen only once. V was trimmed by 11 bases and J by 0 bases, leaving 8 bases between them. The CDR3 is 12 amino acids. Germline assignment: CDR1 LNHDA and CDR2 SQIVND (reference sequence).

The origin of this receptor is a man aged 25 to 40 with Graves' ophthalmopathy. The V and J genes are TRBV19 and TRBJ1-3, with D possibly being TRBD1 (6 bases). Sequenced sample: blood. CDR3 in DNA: TGTGCCGTAGGGGGCTCTGGAAACACCATATATTTT. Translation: CAVGGSGNTIYF. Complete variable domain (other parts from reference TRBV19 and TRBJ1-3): DGGITQSPKYLFRKEGQNVTLSCEQNLNHDAMYWYRQDPGQGLRLIYYSQIVNDFQKGDIAEGYSVSREKKESFPLTVTSAQKNPTAFYLCAVGGSGNTIYFGEGSWLTVV.